This T cell receptor (beta chain) was identified in a study of cytomegalovirus exposure and HLA in healthy donors. Study results and limitations: More clonal expansion characterized HLA-associated TCR beta chains than equally common others in a later analysis.

In regard to this clone: Antigen: not known.

The PCR ran on 60 Vbeta and 13 Jbeta primers. Repertoires were generated with immunoSEQ multiplex PCR, while TCRdb's copy carries only in-frame clones and drops some. There are more than 50,000 clones in the sample; roughly 87% occur only once, and roughly 10% lies in the top ten. Sequenced material: PBMCs. This TCR was recovered from a female donor in good health and CMV-seronegative.

Written as DNA, the CDR3 is TGTGCCAGCAGCTTAGCCCCAATGAACACTGAAGCTTTCTTT. Translation: CASSLAPMNTEAFF. The chain joins TRBV7-2 to TRBJ1-1; D is unclear. The CDR3 totals 14 residues. Between the trimmed V and J ends, which lost 0 bases and 0 bases, there was a span of 5 bases. The germline CDR1 and CDR2 sequences are SGHTA and FQGNSA.